This entry lists 29 T cell receptor beta chains sequenced from one sample in a study of T cell changes during pregnancy in multiple sclerosis. Produced via immunoSEQ multiplex PCR; TCRdb's table is partial and in-frame only. The data hold fewer than 50,000 clones, with approximately 88% observed a single time. The input for sequencing was CD4+ T cells from peripheral blood mononuclear cells, taken in the first trimester of pregnancy. These receptors were collected from a female donor with multiple sclerosis, enrolled in a pregnancy study.

The V gene is TRBV2, the J gene TRBJ2-3, with D possibly matching TRBD1 (6 bases). Trimming took off 3 bases at V and 1 base at J, with 14 bases between the two ends. Per the germline V gene, CDR1 is SNHLY and CDR2 is FYNNEI. This CDR3 contains 16 residues. The CDR3 sequence: CASSDRKGGGTDTQYF. The CDR3 DNA reads as TGTGCCAGCAGTGATCGAAAAGGGGGTGGCACAGATACGCAGTATTTT.

The chain joins TRBV5-1 to TRBJ2-7; tentatively, D is TRBD1 (6 bases). Germline V gene sequence: CDR1 SGHRS, CDR2 YFSETQ. Trimming left V 5 bases short and J 3 bases short, with 15 bases between. The CDR3 loop spans 14 amino acids. The DNA for the CDR3 is TGCGCCAGCAGTTTATTACAGGGCGTCTACGAGCAGTACTTC. Amino acids: CASSLLQGVYEQYF.

The chain is built from TRBV4-3 and TRBJ2-5; 7 nucleotides agree with TRBD2. CDR1 and CDR2 (germline): LGHNA, YSLEER. V lost 3 bases and J lost 5; bases outside the gene matches: 6. The CDR3 extends over 14 amino acids. Here the CDR3 DNA reads TGCGCCAGCAGCCAGGGACTAACTGCCGAGACCCAGTACTTC. Translating it yields CASSQGLTAETQYF.

The V and J genes are TRBV19 and TRBJ2-2, with 7 bases fitting TRBD1. Germline V CDR1 and CDR2: LNHDA, SQIVND (reference sequence). The CDR3 consists of 13 residues. The trim removed 7 bases at V and 4 bases at J, leaving 3 bases unmatched. CDR3 nucleotides: TGTGCCAGTAAAGCAGGGGGCACCGGGGAGCTGTTTTTT. It specifies CASKAGGTGELFF.

V is TRBV2 and J is TRBJ2-7, with D possibly matching TRBD2 (7 bases). From germline, CDR1 is SNHLY and CDR2 FYNNEI. V was shortened by 4 bases and J by 6 bases, with 10 bases between the two germline ends. This CDR3 region has 12 residues. The CDR3 spells CASSGGGFEQYF. The CDR3 DNA reads as TGTGCCAGCAGTGGGGGGGGCTTCGAGCAGTACTTC.

V is TRBV5-4 and J is TRBJ2-1, with 14 bases lining up with TRBD2. Germline loops: CDR1 SGHNT, CDR2 YYREEE (reference sequence). This CDR3 comprises 16 residues. V shed 5 bases, J shed 6 bases, and the junction held 7 bases outside the gene matches. The CDR3 reads CASRPGLAGVSNEQFF. As DNA, the CDR3 is TGTGCCAGCAGACCGGGACTAGCGGGAGTTTCCAATGAGCAGTTCTTC.

The chain uses TRBV7-9 and TRBJ2-1, with 10 bases fitting TRBD2. Germline V gene data show CDR1 as SEHNR and CDR2 as FQNEAQ (reference sequence). The CDR3 is made up of 19 amino acids. With 2 bases clipped from V and 0 bases from J, the junction kept 10 bases outside the gene matches. CDR3 nucleotide sequence: TGTGCCAGCAGCTTATCGGTACTAGCGGGGCTCAGCTCCTACAATGAGCAGTTCTTC. Translating it yields CASSLSVLAGLSSYNEQFF.

The chain is built from TRBV5-1 and TRBJ1-4; TRBD1 aligns across 8 bases. Germline CDR1 and CDR2: SGHRS and YFSETQ. Trimming cost V 4 bases and J 3 bases; bases outside gene matches: 5. CDR3 length: 15 residues. In nucleotides, the CDR3 is TGCGCCAGCAGCCCAACGACAGGGGCTAATGAAAAACTGTTTTTT. It is translated as CASSPTTGANEKLFF.

The V and J genes are TRBV28 and TRBJ2-2; tentative D call: TRBD2 (6 bases). V lost 9 bases to trimming and J lost 2 bases, with 16 bases between them. The germline CDR1 and CDR2 sequences are MDHEN and SYDVKM. This CDR3 is 15 amino acids long. CDR3 nucleotide sequence: TGTGCCAGTAATAAAATGGGACTCAACACCGGGGAGCTGTTTTTT. This translates into CASNKMGLNTGELFF.

The chain has TRBV11-2 and TRBJ2-5; 8 positions agree with TRBD2. Looked up from germline, CDR1 is SGHAT and CDR2 is FQNNGV. The CDR3 covers 16 residues. V was pared by 1 base and J by 2 bases, with 6 bases of the junction left unmatched. The CDR3 DNA sequence: TGTGCCAGCAGCTTAGGGGTTAGCGGGACTCAAGAGACCCAGTACTTC. Translation gives CASSLGVSGTQETQYF.

V is TRBV28 and J is TRBJ2-7, with TRBD2 matching 12 bases. This CDR3 is built from 15 residues. Germline CDR1 and CDR2: MDHEN and SYDVKM. V shed 5 bases and J 6 bases; nucleotides not matched to a gene: 8. The CDR3 spells CASSRTSGNRGEQYF. The CDR3 DNA reads as TGTGCCAGCAGTCGGACTAGCGGGAACAGGGGCGAGCAGTACTTC.

The V gene is TRBV7-9, the J gene TRBJ1-1; TRBD1 agrees at 7 bases. V gave up 8 bases and J gave up 1 base; unmatched junction bases: 13. The V gene's germline CDR1 is SEHNR and CDR2 FQNEAQ (reference sequence). This CDR3 region has 16 residues. CDR3 sequence (DNA): TGTGCCAGCGGTAATTCGGGGGCAGGGGGGAACACTGAAGCTTTCTTT. Protein: CASGNSGAGGNTEAFF. The full variable domain, completed using reference TRBV7-9 and TRBJ1-1, is DTGVSQNPRHKITKRGQNVTFRCDPISEHNRLYWYRQTLGQGPEFLTYFQNEAQLEKSRLLSDRFSAERPKGSFSTLEIQRTEQGDSAMYLCASGNSGAGGNTEAFFGQGTRLTVV.

J is TRBJ2-3 and V is TRBV30, with 11 bases identical to TRBD2. J gave up 5 bases and V 1 base, and 11 bases lay outside the gene matches. This CDR3 has 17 residues. Germline V lookup: CDR1 GTSNPN, CDR2 SVGIG (reference sequence). CDR3 loop: CAWSAQRTSGLGDTQYF. The CDR3 DNA is TGTGCCTGGAGTGCCCAACGGACTAGCGGGTTAGGAGATACGCAGTATTTT. Using reference TRBV30 and TRBJ2-3 for the parts outside the CDR3, the full variable domain is SQTIHQWPATLVQPVGSPLSLECTVEGTSNPNLYWYRQAAGRGLQLLFYSVGIGQISSEVPQNLSASRPQDRQFILSSKKLLLSDSGFYLCAWSAQRTSGLGDTQYFGPGTRLTVL.

The V and J genes are TRBV4-2 and TRBJ2-5; 9 bases map to TRBD1. The germline V gene encodes CDR1 LGHNA and CDR2 YNFKEQ. Trimming at V came to 4 bases and at J to 5 bases, leaving 5 bases not matched to a gene. This CDR3 has 14 residues. CDR3 nucleotides: TGTGCCAGCAGCCCGGGACAGGGCGTCGAGACCCAGTACTTC. Translating it yields CASSPGQGVETQYF.

About this clone itself: Other DNA sequences from this sample encode an identical CDR3 as well. This sequence joins TRBV29-1 and TRBJ2-7; TRBD1 aligns across 8 bases. J was trimmed by 1 base and V by 6 bases; bases with no gene match: 5. The germline V gene encodes CDR1 SQVTM and CDR2 ANQGSEA. The CDR3 extends over 13 amino acids. The DNA of the CDR3 is TGCAGCGTGGGACAGGCGCCTTCCTACGAGCAGTACTTC. It is translated as CSVGQAPSYEQYF.

This chain links TRBV5-6 with TRBJ1-2; 9 nucleotides agree with TRBD1. This CDR3 is 14 amino acids long. CDR1 is SGHDT, CDR2 YYEEEE, per germline. Trimming removed 7 bases from V and 2 bases from J; junction bases left unmatched: 6. The CDR3 sequence: CASGQGLENYGYTF. In DNA, the CDR3 is TGTGCCAGCGGACAGGGGCTTGAAAACTATGGCTACACCTTC.

The chain has TRBV15 and TRBJ2-7; tentatively, D is TRBD1 (5 bases). This CDR3 has 15 residues. The ends were cut back, 1 base at V and 4 bases at J, with 14 bases in the middle. CDR1 is LNHNV, CDR2 YYDKDF, per germline (reference sequence). The CDR3 sequence is CATSRGGNTRYEQYF. The CDR3 DNA reads TGTGCCACCAGCAGAGGGGGCAACACCCGTTACGAGCAGTACTTC.

In its sample, this clone was seen once. The chain couples TRBV4-1 to TRBJ2-7; 9 bases agree with TRBD2. The CDR3 is 17 amino acids. J gave up 1 base and V 2 bases, and 9 bases lay outside the gene matches. The germline V gene encodes CDR1 MGHRA and CDR2 YSYEKL. The CDR3 sequence: CASSQTLPAGGSYEQYF. The DNA of the CDR3 is TGCGCCAGCAGCCAAACCCTCCCGGCGGGAGGGTCCTACGAGCAGTACTTC.

CDR3 protein: CASSWREQGFPEAFF. The CDR3, as DNA: TGTGCCAGTAGTTGGCGGGAACAGGGGTTTCCTGAAGCTTTCTTT. The chain is built from TRBV19 and TRBJ1-1, with 7 nucleotides matching TRBD1. From germline, CDR1 is LNHDA and CDR2 SQIVND (reference sequence). The CDR3 is 15 residues long. V trimming: 5 bases; J trimming: 6 bases; junction bases outside the gene matches: 12.

The rearrangement joins TRBV6-1 to TRBJ2-1, with TRBD2 as a possible D gene (5 bases). V shed 2 bases and J shed 5 bases, with 16 bases lying between them. CDR1 MNHNS and CDR2 SASEGT come from the germline V gene. There are 16 residues in the CDR3. The CDR3 is CASSESRTSWDNEQFF. The CDR3 DNA follows: TGTGCCAGCAGTGAAAGCCGGACTTCTTGGGACAATGAGCAGTTCTTC.

The rearrangement links TRBV19 to TRBJ1-2; no reliable D call. Per the germline V gene, CDR1 is LNHDA and CDR2 is SQIVND (reference sequence). The CDR3 is 15 residues long. The V gene lost 2 bases and the J gene lost 4 bases, with 14 bases spanning the gap. CDR3 sequence reads: CASSITVGAGYGYTF. The CDR3 DNA reads as TGTGCCAGTAGTATAACTGTCGGCGCGGGCTATGGCTACACCTTC.

The chain is built from TRBV13 and TRBJ2-3, with 9 bases aligning to TRBD2. V lost 4 bases and J lost 2; bases outside the gene matches: 7. Germline V gives CDR1 PRHDT, CDR2 FYEKMQ (reference sequence). The CDR3 has 16 amino acids. The CDR3 nucleotides read TGTGCCAGCAGCTCCGCGTTAGCGGGAGCCACAGATACGCAGTATTTT. Translation gives CASSSALAGATDTQYF.

This chain joins TRBV2 and TRBJ2-7, with D possibly matching TRBD2 (6 bases). The CDR3 consists of 13 residues. The germline V and J ends were trimmed by 5 bases and 5 bases, with 13 bases remaining between them. Looked up from germline, CDR1 is SNHLY and CDR2 is FYNNEI. The CDR3 bases are TGTGCCAGCAGTCGAGAGACTAGGGACGAGCAGTACTTC. Translated: CASSRETRDEQYF.

This chain joins TRBV5-1 and TRBJ2-1; no clear D gene. CDR3 length equals 13 residues. CDR1 is SGHRS and CDR2 is YFSETQ in the germline V gene. Trimming took 4 bases from V and 6 from J, leaving 11 bases between them. In DNA form, the CDR3 reads TGCGCCAGCAGCCCCCCGCGAGGCAATGAGCAGTTCTTC. This sequence encodes CASSPPRGNEQFF.

V is TRBV7-7 and J is TRBJ2-5, with a possible D match to TRBD2 (6 bases). The CDR3 spans 16 residues. The germline gives CDR1 SSHAT, CDR2 FNYEAQ (reference sequence). V lost 5 bases and J lost 3, with 19 bases in between. The CDR3 coding sequence is TGTGCCAGCAGCCTTGGTAGCGGACGCACGAAAGAGACCCAGTACTTC. Amino acid sequence: CASSLGSGRTKETQYF.

The gene calls are TRBV7-9 and TRBJ2-5, with D perhaps matching TRBD1 (6 bases). Germline CDR1 and CDR2: SEHNR and FQNEAQ (reference sequence). This CDR3 has 14 amino acids. Trimming stripped 5 bases from V and 3 bases from J, with 13 bases between. CDR3 nucleotide sequence: TGTGCCAGCAGCAACTCCGGGACAAAAGAGACCCAGTACTTC. This gives the protein CASSNSGTKETQYF.

In DNA, the CDR3 is TGTGCCAGCAGCAGGACAGGGGGGAACAATCAGCCCCAGCATTTT. Its protein is CASSRTGGNNQPQHF. The V and J genes are TRBV7-9 and TRBJ1-5, with 10 nucleotides matching TRBD1. V shed 5 bases, J shed 3 bases, and the junction held 4 bases outside the gene matches. Germline assignment: CDR1 SEHNR and CDR2 FQNEAQ (reference sequence). CDR3 size: 15 residues.

The DNA of the CDR3 is TGTGCCATCAGTGCCGGGACAGGGGACGAGCAGTACTTC. It translates to CAISAGTGDEQYF. This sequence joins TRBV10-3 and TRBJ2-7; 10 bases line up with TRBD1. This CDR3 spans 13 amino acids. V dropped 4 bases and J dropped 5; count of bases not matched to a gene: 2. Germline CDR1 ENHRY, CDR2 SYGVKD.

The chain couples TRBV5-6 to TRBJ2-1; TRBD1 matches at 7 bases. The CDR3 has 14 residues. Germline V gives CDR1 SGHDT, CDR2 YYEEEE. With V trimmed by 1 base and J by 2 bases, 0 bases remained unmatched. The DNA of the CDR3 is TGTGCCAGCAGCTTGACAGGGGCCTACAATGAGCAGTTCTTC. It is translated as CASSLTGAYNEQFF.